What follows is one T cell receptor (beta chain) and its context. What it binds is unknown. Naive-designated CD8 cells lacked CD45RO, were positively enriched for CCR7, and omitted terminally differentiated effector memory CD45RA+ cells. All donors were healthy HIV-negative adults lacking recent acute infections or vaccinations. This entry is derived from a study of shared clonotypes between healthy human individuals. As for the study in general: For every donor, three CD4 naive, three CD4 memory, two CD8 naive and one CD8 memory plates were used. Findings and limits, study-wide: Blood alone was sampled, and tissue repertoires likely differ.

Genomic DNA of every subset was divided equally among multiple immunoSEQ plates. Assay: immunoSEQ multiplex PCR; the TCRdb copy retains only in-frame clones and omits some. The sample consists of about 2 million clones, roughly 94% of them appearing once. The sequencing input was naive CD8+ T cells sorted from blood. This TCR came from a man in his late teens or twenties in good health.

This chain's CDR3 is CASSSSDSDGNTIYF. As DNA, the CDR3 is TGTGCCAGCAGCTCATCGGACAGCGACGGAAACACCATATATTTT. The chain employs TRBV7-9 and TRBJ1-3; perhaps TRBD1 as D (6 bases). Deletions cut 4 bases from V and 4 bases from J, with 14 bases between. This CDR3 spans 15 amino acids. The V gene's germline CDR1 is SEHNR and CDR2 FQNEAQ (reference sequence). The full variable domain, completed using reference TRBV7-9 and TRBJ1-3, is DTGVSQNPRHKITKRGQNVTFRCDPISEHNRLYWYRQTLGQGPEFLTYFQNEAQLEKSRLLSDRFSAERPKGSFSTLEIQRTEQGDSAMYLCASSSSDSDGNTIYFGEGSWLTVV.